Presented here are 9 T cell receptor beta chains from one specimen sequenced in a study of shared clonotypes between healthy human individuals. The data were produced by immunoSEQ multiplex PCR, yet TCRdb's version contains in-frame clones alone and is incomplete. The sample records over 400,000 clones, approximately 82% being singletons. Input material: PBMCs. The receptors stem from a woman aged 40-49 years in good health. Some clones in this sample may be carry-over from other donors' samples.

The rearrangement links TRBV6-4 to TRBJ2-6, with D unclear. Trimming removed 3 bases from V and 1 base from J, with 4 bases in between. CDR1 and CDR2 (germline): MRHNA, SNTAGT. The CDR3 extends over 14 amino acids. The CDR3 DNA reads TGTGCCAGCAGTGAAAGTTCTGGGGCCAACGTCCTGACTTTC. Protein sequence: CASSESSGANVLTF.

This chain joins TRBV4-1 and TRBJ1-1, with 9 bases matching TRBD1. With V trimmed by 1 base and J by 4 bases, 4 bases remained unmatched. CDR1 and CDR2 (germline): MGHRA, YSYEKL. This CDR3 is 15 amino acids long. CDR3 bases: TGCGCCAGCAGCCAAGGGACAGGGGTGGGCACTGAAGCTTTCTTT. This codes for CASSQGTGVGTEAFF.

This chain links TRBV27 with TRBJ2-5, with D possibly matching TRBD2 (6 bases). V lost 9 bases, J lost 4 bases, and 24 bases lay in between. The CDR3 loop spans 16 amino acids. Germline V gene lookup returns CDR1 MNHEY and CDR2 SMNVEV (reference sequence). The CDR3: CASRDRGAGSRETQYF. The CDR3 DNA reads TGTGCCAGTAGGGACCGCGGGGCGGGGTCAAGAGAGACCCAGTACTTC.

The V call is TRBV30, the J call TRBJ1-2; D remains unclear. CDR3 length equals 12 residues. Trimming stripped 0 bases from V and 6 bases from J, with 8 bases between. Germline CDR1 is GTSNPN and CDR2 is SVGIG (reference sequence). CDR3 sequence reads: CAWSVSGHGYTF. DNA of the CDR3: TGTGCCTGGAGTGTATCTGGGCATGGCTACACCTTC.

This chain links TRBV28 with TRBJ1-5, with D tentatively TRBD1 (5 bases). The germline CDR1 and CDR2 sequences are MDHEN and SYDVKM. This CDR3 contains 13 residues. V lost 1 base and J lost 11, with 12 bases in between. CDR3 loop: CASSLSSGLAQHF. The CDR3, as DNA: TGTGCCAGCAGTTTATCGTCAGGGCTGGCCCAGCATTTT.

V usage is TRBV28 and J usage is TRBJ2-7; D tentatively fits TRBD1 or TRBD2 (5 bases each). Germline assignment: CDR1 MDHEN and CDR2 SYDVKM. This CDR3 region has 14 residues. V lost 5 bases, J lost 2 bases, and 13 bases lay in between. CDR3 in DNA: TGTGCCAGCAGTAATATTGGGGGACCCTACGAGCAGTACTTC. Translating it yields CASSNIGGPYEQYF.

The V gene is TRBV6-5, the J gene TRBJ1-1; unclear D gene. The CDR3 sequence is 15 residues long. Germline assignment: CDR1 MNHEY and CDR2 SVGAGI. V lost 2 bases and J lost 4, with 14 bases in between. The CDR3, as DNA: TGTGCCAGCAGTTACGACTCGGACGCGGGCACTGAAGCTTTCTTT. This codes for CASSYDSDAGTEAFF.

The chain combines TRBV4-2 with TRBJ1-5; tentative D call: TRBD1 (5 bases). The CDR3 extends over 16 amino acids. Germline values: CDR1 LGHNA, CDR2 YNFKEQ. V was clipped by 4 bases and J by 6 bases, with 19 bases between them. The CDR3 DNA reads as TGTGCCAGCAGCCCCCGGGGGGGTGATGCCGGTCAGCCCCAGCATTTT. Translation: CASSPRGGDAGQPQHF.

V and J are TRBV5-4 and TRBJ2-2; no clear D gene. With 0 bases removed from V and 4 bases from J, the gap between germline ends came to 7 bases. This CDR3 comprises 14 residues. The germline V gene has CDR1 SGHNT and CDR2 YYREEE (reference sequence). DNA of the CDR3: TGTGCCAGCAGCTTGGACCCAGCCACCGGGGAGCTGTTTTTT. It specifies CASSLDPATGELFF.